Listed here are 27 T cell receptor beta chains from one sample, sequenced in a study of cytomegalovirus exposure and HLA in healthy donors. PCR employed 60 Vbeta and 13 Jbeta primers. The assay was immunoSEQ multiplex PCR, and TCRdb's table has in-frame clones only and misses some. This table holds 100,000 or so clones, around 70% found once. The material sequenced was PBMCs. Source of these receptors: a man in his forties or fifties in good health and CMV-seropositive.

The chain has TRBV2 and TRBJ1-2; D might be TRBD1 (5 bases). V lost 6 bases and J 7 bases, leaving 12 bases between the germline ends. The CDR3 extends over 12 amino acids. Germline values: CDR1 SNHLY, CDR2 FYNNEI. The CDR3 DNA reads as TGTGCCAGCAGGACGGGACTCAGTGGCTACACCTTC. Protein product: CASRTGLSGYTF.

In its sample, this clone was seen once. This chain connects TRBV11-2 to TRBJ2-1; TRBD2 matches at 8 bases. CDR3 length equals 16 residues. Trimming took 5 bases from V and 3 from J; bases not matched to a gene: 9. CDR1 and CDR2 from the germline V gene are SGHAT and FQNNGV. Here the CDR3 reads CASSPSAGGLYNEQFF. CDR3 nucleotides: TGTGCCAGCAGCCCCTCGGCGGGAGGCCTCTACAATGAGCAGTTCTTC.

This rearrangement joins TRBV5-1 to TRBJ2-1; 8 nucleotides align to TRBD2. The CDR3 extends over 15 amino acids. V was clipped by 3 bases and J by 7 bases; unmatched bases: 9. Germline V CDR1 and CDR2: SGHRS, YFSETQ. The CDR3 loop is CASSSLAGGANEQFF. The CDR3 nucleotides are TGCGCCAGCAGCTCGCTAGCGGGTGGGGCTAATGAGCAGTTCTTC. Using reference TRBV5-1 and TRBJ2-1 for the parts outside the CDR3, the full variable domain is KAGVTQTPRYLIKTRGQQVTLSCSPISGHRSVSWYQQTPGQGLQFLFEYFSETQRNKGNFPGRFSGRQFSNSRSEMNVSTLELGDSALYLCASSSLAGGANEQFFGPGTRLTVL.

The chain combines TRBV5-1 with TRBJ2-2; D call uncertain. Trimming took 0 bases from V and 5 from J, leaving 11 bases between them. CDR3 length: 15 residues. Germline lookup yields CDR1 SGHRS and CDR2 YFSETQ. CDR3 in DNA: TGCGCCAGCAGCTTGGGGCGGTCTTCGACCGGGGAGCTGTTTTTT. Its protein product is CASSLGRSSTGELFF.

The chain links TRBV5-4 to TRBJ2-5; the D is unclear. V dropped 3 bases and J dropped 5 bases, with 8 bases sitting between them. The CDR3 covers 12 residues. Germline V gene lookup returns CDR1 SGHNT and CDR2 YYREEE (reference sequence). CDR3: CASSSPRETQYF. In DNA form, the CDR3 reads TGTGCCAGCAGCTCGCCTCGGGAGACCCAGTACTTC.

The chain couples TRBV9 to TRBJ2-1; tentatively, D is TRBD1 (5 bases). Germline values: CDR1 SGDLS, CDR2 YYNGEE. Deletions cut 3 bases from V and 5 bases from J, with 15 bases between. The CDR3 runs 15 residues. DNA for the CDR3: TGTGCCAGCAGCGGACAGCCCCATGGAGACAATGAGCAGTTCTTC. This gives the protein CASSGQPHGDNEQFF.

This clone was seen a single time. J is TRBJ2-7 and V is TRBV5-1; TRBD1 matches 7 bases. V shed 0 bases and J 0 bases; nucleotides not matched to a gene: 6. The germline V gene encodes CDR1 SGHRS and CDR2 YFSETQ. The CDR3 has 16 residues. The CDR3 nucleotides are TGCGCCAGCAGCTTGGCCTTAGGGGGCATCTCCTACGAGCAGTACTTC. This gives the protein CASSLALGGISYEQYF.

The chain uses TRBV18 and TRBJ2-3, with 8 bases lining up with TRBD2. CDR1 is KGHSH and CDR2 is LQKENI in the germline V gene. CDR3 length: 18 residues. V was clipped by 0 bases and J by 2 bases; unmatched bases: 10. The CDR3 nucleotides read TGTGCCAGCTCACCACCGGTGGTACTAGCGGAGCCCACAGATACGCAGTATTTT. Translation: CASSPPVVLAEPTDTQYF.

The chain recombines TRBV28 with TRBJ2-1, with D perhaps TRBD2 (6 bases). From germline, CDR1 is MDHEN and CDR2 SYDVKM. Trimming removed 7 bases from V and 5 bases from J, with 12 bases in between. The length of the CDR3 is 13 residues. Here the CDR3 reads CASTGERNNEQFF. The CDR3 DNA follows: TGTGCCAGCACGGGGGAGAGGAACAATGAGCAGTTCTTC. The full variable domain, in which reference TRBV28 and TRBJ2-1 provide the parts outside the CDR3, is DVKVTQSSRYLVKRTGEKVFLECVQDMDHENMFWYRQDPGLGLRLIYFSYDVKMKEKGDIPEGYSVSREKKERFSLILESASTNQTSMYLCASTGERNNEQFFGPGTRLTVL.

This chain connects TRBV14 to TRBJ2-3; TRBD2 aligns across 10 bases. The ends lost 4 bases at V and 5 bases at J; junction bases unmatched: 6. The CDR3 contains 15 residues. Germline V gene lookup returns CDR1 SGHDN and CDR2 FVKESK. DNA for the CDR3: TGTGCCAGCAGCCGGCTAGCGGGAGAGATAGATACGCAGTATTTT. It is translated as CASSRLAGEIDTQYF.

This clone appeared a few times. The chain combines TRBV7-2 with TRBJ1-5; TRBD1 matches 9 bases. Germline CDR1 reads SGHTA; CDR2 reads FQGNSA. The CDR3 has 15 amino acids. Trimming took 1 base from V and 4 from J; bases not matched to a gene: 2. This CDR3 reads CASSLGTGENQPQHF. CDR3 bases: TGTGCCAGCAGCTTAGGGACAGGGGAGAATCAGCCCCAGCATTTT.

This clone appeared once. The chain combines TRBV11-2 with TRBJ1-5; D is perhaps TRBD1 (6 bases). Germline V gene sequence: CDR1 SGHAT, CDR2 FQNNGV. This CDR3 is built from 15 residues. V was trimmed by 0 bases and J by 4 bases, leaving 10 bases between them. Here the CDR3 DNA reads TGTGCCAGCAGCTTAGAAACAGGGCTGAATCAGCCCCAGCATTTT. Amino acids: CASSLETGLNQPQHF.

This chain uses TRBV29-1 with TRBJ2-3; D not certain. The CDR3 consists of 13 residues. Germline V CDR1 and CDR2: SQVTM, ANQGSEA. Trimming left V 7 bases short and J 0 bases short, with 11 bases between. In DNA, the CDR3 is TGCAGCGGCGGAGCGTCTAGCACAGATACGCAGTATTTT. As protein: CSGGASSTDTQYF.

The rearrangement joins TRBV21-1 to TRBJ1-5. TRBV21-1 is a documented pseudogene. This CDR3 has 15 amino acids. CDR3 protein: CASPKESTINQPQHF. The CDR3 DNA reads TGTGCCAGCCCCAAGGAGAGCACGATCAATCAGCCCCAGCATTTT.

This chain joins TRBV15 and TRBJ2-1; D gene uncertain. V lost 3 bases to trimming and J lost 0 bases, with 15 bases between them. The length of the CDR3 is 17 residues. Germline CDR1 and CDR2: LNHNV and YYDKDF (reference sequence). CDR3 sequence: CATSSTHQASSYNEQFF. Written as DNA, the CDR3 is TGTGCCACCAGCAGTACTCATCAGGCAAGCTCCTACAATGAGCAGTTCTTC.

This chain uses TRBV4-1 with TRBJ1-6, with 8 positions matching TRBD1. V lost 3 bases and J lost 8; bases outside the gene matches: 6. The CDR3 extends over 15 amino acids. Germline lookup yields CDR1 MGHRA and CDR2 YSYEKL. The CDR3 region has the DNA TGCGCCAGCAGCCAGCTACAGGGGGGAGATTCACCCCTCCACTTT. Its translation is CASSQLQGGDSPLHF.

V gene TRBV30 combines with J gene TRBJ2-1, with D uncertain. Trimming removed 5 bases from V and 4 bases from J, with 6 bases in between. CDR3 length: 11 amino acids. Germline CDR1 GTSNPN, CDR2 SVGIG (reference sequence). CDR3 protein: CAWEEYNEQFF. As DNA, the CDR3 is TGTGCCTGGGAGGAGTACAATGAGCAGTTCTTC. The complete variable domain, with remaining parts taken from reference TRBV30 and TRBJ2-1, reads SQTIHQWPATLVQPVGSPLSLECTVEGTSNPNLYWYRQAAGRGLQLLFYSVGIGQISSEVPQNLSASRPQDRQFILSSKKLLLSDSGFYLCAWEEYNEQFFGPGTRLTVL.

This chain connects TRBV11-1 to TRBJ2-1; the D gene is possibly TRBD2 (6 bases). In germline, CDR1 is SGHAT, CDR2 FQDESV (reference sequence). V lost 3 bases, J lost 6 bases, and 9 bases lay in between. The CDR3 runs 13 residues. CDR3 DNA sequence: TGTGCCAGCAGCTTCACACTAGCCAATGAGCAGTTCTTC. This gives the protein CASSFTLANEQFF.

The chain carries TRBV7-8 and TRBJ2-2; the D gene is possibly TRBD2 (6 bases). The CDR3 has 16 residues. Germline V lookup: CDR1 SGHVS, CDR2 FQNEAQ. Trimming pared 7 bases from V and 0 bases from J, leaving 15 bases between. The CDR3 here is CASIPGRTTNTGELFF. The CDR3 DNA sequence: TGTGCCAGCATCCCAGGGAGGACAACGAACACCGGGGAGCTGTTTTTT.

This clone has a handful of counts. The chain joins TRBV13 to TRBJ2-1, with D perhaps matching TRBD2 (6 bases). Germline V gene lookup returns CDR1 PRHDT and CDR2 FYEKMQ (reference sequence). The CDR3 totals 16 residues. Deletions cut 5 bases from V and 7 bases from J, with 21 bases between. The chain's CDR3 is CASSHPGRELANEQFF. The CDR3 nucleotides read TGTGCCAGCAGCCACCCCGGGCGGGAATTAGCTAATGAGCAGTTCTTC. Combining the CDR3 with reference TRBV13 and TRBJ2-1 gives the whole variable domain AAGVIQSPRHLIKEKRETATLKCYPIPRHDTVYWYQQGPGQDPQFLISFYEKMQSDKGSIPDRFSAQQFSDYHSELNMSSLELGDSALYFCASSHPGRELANEQFFGPGTRLTVL.

The chain uses TRBV7-9 and TRBJ1-1; no clear D gene. V lost 1 base and J lost 7, with 10 bases in between. This CDR3 has 13 residues. Germline V gives CDR1 SEHNR, CDR2 FQNEAQ (reference sequence). The CDR3 DNA sequence: TGTGCCAGCAGCTTAGTGGAGGATGGTGAAGCTTTCTTT. It yields the protein CASSLVEDGEAFF.

This chain uses TRBV7-3 with TRBJ2-3; D is ambiguous. Trimming removed 3 bases at V and 6 bases at J, with 4 bases between. The germline V gene encodes CDR1 SGHTA and CDR2 FQGTGA. The CDR3 has 11 amino acids. The chain's CDR3 is CASSFSDTQYF. The CDR3 DNA is TGTGCCAGCAGCTTTAGCGATACGCAGTATTTT.

This chain uses TRBV30 with TRBJ1-1, with D maybe TRBD1 (5 bases). The germline CDR1 and CDR2 sequences are GTSNPN and SVGIG (reference sequence). This CDR3 has 13 amino acids. V was cut by 0 bases and J by 6 bases, with 11 bases left in between. DNA of the CDR3: TGTGCCTGGAGTGTACCCTGGGGGGCTGAAGCTTTCTTT. Protein product: CAWSVPWGAEAFF.

The chain couples TRBV5-1 to TRBJ2-3, with a possible D match to TRBD2 (5 bases). The CDR3 extends over 15 amino acids. In germline, CDR1 is SGHRS, CDR2 YFSETQ. The ends were cut back, 2 bases at V and 3 bases at J, with 13 bases in the middle. As DNA, the CDR3 is TGCGCCAGCAGCTTAGGCTTTCCGGGAACAGATACGCAGTATTTT. Translation: CASSLGFPGTDTQYF.

This clone appeared once. V and J are TRBV27 and TRBJ1-1; no definite D call. The CDR3 contains 14 residues. Germline CDR1 reads MNHEY; CDR2 reads SMNVEV (reference sequence). V was cut by 2 bases and J by 0 bases, with 7 bases left in between. The CDR3 sequence: CASSLQAVNTEAFF. CDR3 nucleotides: TGTGCCAGCAGTTTACAGGCCGTGAACACTGAAGCTTTCTTT.

The CDR3 spells CASSVGMRDWTKGYTF. As DNA, the CDR3 is TGTGCCAGCAGCGTAGGCATGAGGGACTGGACTAAGGGCTACACCTTC. This sequence joins TRBV9 and TRBJ1-2; weak D call: TRBD1 (5 bases). CDR3 size: 16 residues. Germline CDR1 SGDLS, CDR2 YYNGEE. V lost 0 bases and J 8 bases, leaving 20 bases between the germline ends.

V usage is TRBV7-6 and J usage is TRBJ2-1, with 13 bases identical to TRBD2. Germline V gives CDR1 SGHVS, CDR2 FNYEAQ. This CDR3 spans 16 amino acids. Germline trimming cut 1 base from V and 8 bases from J; bases unmatched to any gene: 5. The CDR3 loop reads CASSLGTSGRFDEQFF. CDR3 sequence (DNA): TGTGCCAGCAGCTTAGGGACTAGCGGGAGATTCGATGAGCAGTTCTTC.